The sample holds many counts of the clone carrying this T cell receptor (beta chain). These data belong to a study of human T cells and chemical hapten exposure. The V gene end was trimmed by 5 bases and the J gene end by 6 bases; junction bases not matched to a gene: 8. The CDR3 runs 14 residues. TCRdb called the RACE reads again in MiXCR, with one record for every CDR3 protein. Of 350,000 to 400,000 distinct CDR3 sequences listed, 5% to 6.5% are singletons. Time point here: pre-sensitization, week 0. Treatment described: therapeutic diphenylcyclopropenone sensitization with weekly scalp DPC. The chain combines TRBV12-3 or TRBV12-4 with TRBJ1-2; 8 bases are shared with TRBD1. This clonotype was sampled from a woman aged 45-65 years with alopecia areata. Some clones in this sample may be carry-over from other donors' samples. The sequencing used whole blood, collected in connection with sensitization to the hapten diphenylcyclopropenone (DPC). The CDR3 here is CASSTVGQGHGYTF. DNA of the CDR3: TGTGCCAGCAGTACCGTAGGACAGGGCCATGGCTACACCTTC.